Listed below are T cell receptor beta chains from one sample, sequenced in a study of blood T cells in healthy people across ages. TCRdb re-called the 5' RACE reads with MiXCR, one entry per CDR3 protein. The sample yields fewer than 900,000 distinct CDR3 sequences, 35% to 40% seen once. Input material: blood. The receptor set was obtained from a man aged 18 to 30 in good health. The CDR3 runs from the conserved cysteine through the conserved F or W. Fields, in order: V gene, clone size, D gene, J gene, CDR3 length, CDR3 protein, CDR3 DNA. D genes are given only for firm matches. Clone sizes are given selectively: once, few, many, or a class where the clone is expanded.

TRBV4-2	NA	TRBD1	TRBJ1-5	14	CASSQTGDNQPQHF	TGTGCCAGCAGCCAAACAGGGGACAATCAGCCCCAGCATTTT
TRBV7-9	few	NA	TRBJ1-2	15	CASNLVGRGASSYTF	TGTGCCAGCAACCTTGTGGGTCGGGGCGCATCAAGCTACACCTTC
TRBV9	NA	TRBD1	TRBJ2-2	14	CASSRDREAGELFF	TGTGCCAGCAGTAGAGACAGGGAAGCCGGGGAGCTGTTTTTT
TRBV5-1	NA	NA	TRBJ2-2	12	CASSFTPGELFF	TGCGCCAGCAGCTTTACGCCCGGGGAGCTGTTTTTT
TRBV15	many	NA	TRBJ2-5	15	CATSRDSPGKETQYF	TGTGCCACCAGCAGAGATTCGCCCGGGAAGGAGACCCAGTACTTC
TRBV7-9	few	NA	TRBJ1-1	13	CASSLDAGVWAFF	TGTGCCAGCAGCTTAGACGCAGGCGTTTGGGCTTTCTTT
TRBV12-3/TRBV12-4	many	NA	TRBJ1-2	13	CASSYGRPYGYTF	TGTGCCAGCAGCTACGGACGGCCCTATGGCTACACCTTC
TRBV27	few	TRBD2	TRBJ2-3	19	CASSLSPGLATPSTDTQYF	TGTGCCAGCAGTTTATCGCCGGGACTAGCGACCCCTAGCACAGATACGCAGTATTTT
TRBV12-3/TRBV12-4	NA	NA	TRBJ2-5	15	CASSLGHWIKETQYF	TGTGCCAGCAGTCTGGGACATTGGATTAAAGAGACCCAGTACTTC
TRBV6-1	NA	NA	TRBJ1-1	15	CASSPPLLAGTEAFF	TGTGCCAGCAGCCCACCGTTACTCGCTGGCACTGAAGCTTTCTTT
TRBV9	many	NA	TRBJ2-3	16	CASSHPAAENTDTQYF	TGTGCCAGCAGCCATCCCGCAGCGGAGAACACAGATACGCAGTATTTT
TRBV12-3/TRBV12-4	few	NA	TRBJ2-7	14	CASGLGGGFDEQYF	TGTGCCAGCGGCCTAGGGGGGGGCTTCGACGAGCAGTACTTC
TRBV5-6	NA	TRBD1	TRBJ2-7	15	CASSPVDRDFAEQYF	TGTGCCAGCAGCCCCGTGGACAGGGATTTCGCCGAGCAGTACTTC
TRBV4-2	NA	NA	TRBJ2-7	14	CASTQWGASNEQYF	TGTGCCAGCACCCAGTGGGGGGCGTCAAACGAGCAGTACTTC
TRBV5-1	many	TRBD1	TRBJ2-1	14	CASSSDRDYNEQFF	TGCGCCAGCAGCTCGGACAGGGACTACAATGAGCAGTTCTTC
TRBV7-9	NA	NA	TRBJ1-5	15	CASSSSTGAGQPQHF	TGTGCCAGCAGCTCATCGACCGGAGCGGGGCAGCCCCAGCATTTT